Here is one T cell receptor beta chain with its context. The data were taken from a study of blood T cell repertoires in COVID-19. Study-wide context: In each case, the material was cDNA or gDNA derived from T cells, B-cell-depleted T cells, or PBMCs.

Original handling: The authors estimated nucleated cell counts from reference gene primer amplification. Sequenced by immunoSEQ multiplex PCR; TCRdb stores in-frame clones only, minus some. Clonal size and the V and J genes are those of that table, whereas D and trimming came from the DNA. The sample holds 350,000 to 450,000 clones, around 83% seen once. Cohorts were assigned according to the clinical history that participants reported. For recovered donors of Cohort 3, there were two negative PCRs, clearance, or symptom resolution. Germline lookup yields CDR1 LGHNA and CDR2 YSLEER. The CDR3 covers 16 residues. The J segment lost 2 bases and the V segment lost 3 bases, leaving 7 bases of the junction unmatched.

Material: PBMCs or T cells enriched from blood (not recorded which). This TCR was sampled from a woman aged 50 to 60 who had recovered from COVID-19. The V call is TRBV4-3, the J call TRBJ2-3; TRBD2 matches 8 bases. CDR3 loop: CASSHLTSGVTDTQYF. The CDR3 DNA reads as TGCGCCAGCAGCCACCTCACTAGCGGAGTCACAGATACGCAGTATTTT.